These 18 T cell receptor beta chains came from one sample sequenced in a study of cytomegalovirus exposure and HLA in healthy donors. Both 60 Vbeta primers and 13 Jbeta primers went into the PCR. Libraries were prepared by immunoSEQ multiplex PCR; TCRdb keeps only in-frame clonotypes and omits some of them. Found here are fewer than 100,000 clones, around 80% of them singletons; the top ten hold over 15%. The specimen was PBMCs. Receptors originate from a man aged 55 to 70 in good health and CMV-seropositive.

The genes are TRBV19 and TRBJ1-5; D not certain. The ends were cut back, 1 base at V and 5 bases at J, with 9 bases in the middle. CDR1 and CDR2 (germline): LNHDA, SQIVND (reference sequence). The CDR3 length is 14 residues. The CDR3 sequence is CASSIGRDDQPQHF. The CDR3 nucleotides are TGTGCCAGTAGTATAGGGAGGGATGATCAGCCCCAGCATTTT.

This chain uses TRBV5-1 with TRBJ2-3; D might be TRBD2 (6 bases). V was cut by 3 bases and J by 0 bases, with 11 bases left in between. In germline, CDR1 is SGHRS, CDR2 YFSETQ. The CDR3 is 15 residues long. The CDR3 coding sequence is TGCGCCAGCAGCTCCCTGACTAGTAGCACAGATACGCAGTATTTT. Translating it yields CASSSLTSSTDTQYF.

V usage is TRBV5-1 and J usage is TRBJ1-2, with 8 positions matching TRBD1. Germline V gene lookup returns CDR1 SGHRS and CDR2 YFSETQ. The CDR3 sequence is 15 residues long. Trimming took 0 bases from V and 4 from J; bases not matched to a gene: 5. In nucleotides, the CDR3 is TGCGCCAGCAGCTTGGCCGGGACAGGTTCCTATGGCTACACCTTC. This translates into CASSLAGTGSYGYTF.

The rearrangement links TRBV7-9 to TRBJ2-6; perhaps TRBD1 as D (6 bases). Germline assignment: CDR1 SEHNR and CDR2 FQNEAQ (reference sequence). The CDR3 loop spans 16 amino acids. The V gene lost 1 base and the J gene lost 4 bases, with 11 bases spanning the gap. CDR3 residues: CASSLGTGSGANVLTF. The CDR3 nucleotides are TGTGCCAGCAGCTTAGGCACAGGGTCCGGGGCCAACGTCCTGACTTTC.

The chain couples TRBV5-4 to TRBJ2-5; a weak D match, TRBD1 (6 bases). Between the trimmed V and J ends, which lost 4 bases and 1 base, there was a span of 11 bases. This CDR3 has 14 residues. Germline V lookup: CDR1 SGHNT, CDR2 YYREEE (reference sequence). CDR3 sequence reads: CASSPRTAQETQYF. CDR3 in DNA: TGTGCCAGCAGCCCCCGGACAGCCCAAGAGACCCAGTACTTC.

The chain recombines TRBV7-6 with TRBJ2-3; D not resolved. This CDR3 contains 14 residues. Trimming took off 1 base at V and 0 bases at J, with 5 bases between the two ends. Germline loops: CDR1 SGHVS, CDR2 FNYEAQ. Here the CDR3 DNA reads TGTGCCAGCAGCTTAGATTCTAGCACAGATACGCAGTATTTT. Its translation: CASSLDSSTDTQYF.

The rearrangement uses TRBV10-3 and TRBJ1-3, with 8 bases lining up with TRBD1. Germline V gene lookup returns CDR1 ENHRY and CDR2 SYGVKD. This CDR3 is 15 amino acids long. V gave up 7 bases and J gave up 0 bases; unmatched junction bases: 5. Here the CDR3 DNA reads TGTGCCATCAAAGGAGACAGGGGCTCTGGAAACACCATATATTTT. This codes for CAIKGDRGSGNTIYF.

This clone was found once. The chain couples TRBV19 to TRBJ2-3, with 9 bases aligning to TRBD1. The CDR3 consists of 13 residues. Germline V gene data show CDR1 as LNHDA and CDR2 as SQIVND (reference sequence). J was trimmed by 6 bases and V by 3 bases; bases with no gene match: 1. CDR3 in amino acids: CASSIGQGDTQYF. The DNA for the CDR3 is TGTGCCAGTAGTATCGGACAGGGGGATACGCAGTATTTT.

V usage is TRBV29-1 and J usage is TRBJ1-2; tentatively, D is TRBD1 (6 bases). CDR1 and CDR2 from the germline V gene are SQVTM and ANQGSEA. CDR3 size: 12 residues. Trimming left V 7 bases short and J 3 bases short, with 12 bases between. CDR3 loop: CSAGVSYYGYTF. Here the CDR3 DNA reads TGCAGCGCAGGGGTGTCTTACTATGGCTACACCTTC.

The gene calls are TRBV27 and TRBJ1-1; no clear D gene. Trimming removed 5 bases at V and 4 bases at J, with 20 bases between. The germline V gene has CDR1 MNHEY and CDR2 SMNVEV (reference sequence). The CDR3 has 16 amino acids. CDR3 protein: CASSLGIALGLTEAFF. The CDR3 bases are TGTGCCAGCAGTCTTGGGATCGCTCTCGGACTCACTGAAGCTTTCTTT.

V and J are TRBV18 and TRBJ2-1, with TRBD1 identical over 10 bases. The CDR3 covers 17 residues. Germline CDR1 KGHSH, CDR2 LQKENI. The V and J ends lost 5 bases and 3 bases, in that order; junction bases with no gene match: 10. For the CDR3, the DNA is TGTGCCAGCTCATGGGGTGTCGGACAGGGGGTCTACAATGAGCAGTTCTTC. It is translated as CASSWGVGQGVYNEQFF.

The rearrangement joins TRBV6-7 to TRBJ2-2, with 12 nucleotides matching TRBD2. TRBV6-7 is placed among ORFs of uncertain function. V lost 0 bases and J lost 3; bases outside the gene matches: 5. The CDR3 runs to 18 residues. The CDR3 is CASSYSIGLAGHTGELFF. CDR3 coding DNA: TGTGCCAGCAGTTACTCGATAGGACTAGCGGGGCACACCGGGGAGCTGTTTTTT.

This clone has a single count. The chain uses TRBV2 and TRBJ2-4, with TRBD2 identical over 7 bases. J lost 3 bases, V lost 7 bases, and 6 bases had no gene match. Germline V gene data show CDR1 as SNHLY and CDR2 as FYNNEI. There are 14 residues in the CDR3. The CDR3 protein is CASKGGEGKNIQYF. In DNA form, the CDR3 reads TGTGCCAGCAAAGGAGGGGAGGGCAAAAACATTCAGTACTTC.

This clone occurred a few times. The chain is built from TRBV4-1 and TRBJ1-4; D is perhaps TRBD1 (5 bases). V lost 2 bases to trimming and J lost 8 bases, with 6 bases between them. The CDR3 runs 12 residues. The germline V gene has CDR1 MGHRA and CDR2 YSYEKL. The CDR3 DNA reads TGCGCCAGCAGCCAACAGGGAGAAAAACTGTTTTTT. It translates to CASSQQGEKLFF.

The chain links TRBV11-2 to TRBJ2-1, with D perhaps matching TRBD2 (6 bases). The V end lost 1 base, the J end lost 9 bases, and 16 bases lay between the germline ends. Germline CDR1 and CDR2: SGHAT and FQNNGV. This CDR3 is 15 amino acids long. In DNA, the CDR3 is TGTGCCAGCAGCTTAGCTGGTAGTGGAGGGGTTGAGCAGTTCTTC. Amino acids: CASSLAGSGGVEQFF.

The chain has TRBV2 and TRBJ2-3; TRBD1 agrees at 8 bases. Trimming at V came to 5 bases and at J to 6 bases, leaving 10 bases not matched to a gene. CDR3 size: 15 residues. Germline-derived CDR1 and CDR2 are SNHLY and FYNNEI. In nucleotides, the CDR3 is TGTGCCAGCAGTTTTAACAGGGGGTCGAGGGATACGCAGTATTTT. It encodes CASSFNRGSRDTQYF.

The chain joins TRBV9 to TRBJ2-5; a weak D match, TRBD2 (6 bases). The ends were cut back, 4 bases at V and 13 bases at J, with 20 bases in the middle. Germline CDR1 is SGDLS and CDR2 is YYNGEE. The CDR3 has 13 residues. The CDR3 nucleotides read TGTGCCAGCAGCCCTCCTGGTGGAGCGGGCGTGTACTTC. Encoded protein: CASSPPGGAGVYF. The whole variable domain, filled in from reference TRBV9 and TRBJ2-5, reads DSGVTQTPKHLITATGQRVTLRCSPRSGDLSVYWYQQSLDQGLQFLIQYYNGEERAKGNILERFSAQQFPDLHSELNLSSLELGDSALYFCASSPPGGAGVYFGPGTRLLVL.

This chain connects TRBV5-1 to TRBJ2-1, with D possibly matching TRBD1 (6 bases). V was trimmed by 0 bases and J by 6 bases, leaving 13 bases between them. The CDR3 has 15 residues. From germline, CDR1 is SGHRS and CDR2 YFSETQ. DNA of the CDR3: TGCGCCAGCAGCTTGGCCAGGGGAGTCACCAATGAGCAGTTCTTC. This translates into CASSLARGVTNEQFF.